The 27 T cell receptor beta chains below were found in one sample sequenced in a study of cytomegalovirus exposure and HLA in healthy donors. PCR amplification relied on 60 Vbeta primers (plus 13 Jbeta primers). Only in-frame clones appear in the TCRdb table, and some are missing; sequencing was by immunoSEQ multiplex PCR. The data contain some 160,000 clones, 77% of them singletons. What was sequenced was PBMCs. The receptors were gathered from a woman in her 30s in good health and CMV-seronegative.

This clone was counted once. V usage is TRBV12-5 and J usage is TRBJ2-1; 9 bases are a match to TRBD2. CDR1 LGHNT and CDR2 FRNRAP come from the germline V gene. With 6 bases clipped from V and 4 bases from J, the junction kept 7 bases outside the gene matches. The CDR3 sequence is 15 residues long. The CDR3 is CASGTGTSRYNEQFF. The CDR3, as DNA: TGTGCTAGTGGAACCGGGACTAGCCGTTACAATGAGCAGTTCTTC.

V is TRBV18 and J is TRBJ1-2; D is possibly TRBD1 (5 bases). V was shortened by 2 bases and J by 3 bases, with 7 bases between the two germline ends. CDR1 is KGHSH, CDR2 LQKENI, per germline. The CDR3 has 13 amino acids. CDR3 loop: CASSPGADYGYTF. CDR3 DNA sequence: TGTGCCAGCTCACCAGGGGCTGACTATGGCTACACCTTC.

Comments on this clone: A read error may produce the germline difference seen at one junction end. The chain links TRBV28 to TRBJ1-2, with D tentatively TRBD1 (5 bases). The CDR3 is 14 amino acids. Germline CDR1 is MDHEN and CDR2 is SYDVKM. This chain's CDR3 is CASSSGPRGYGYPF. CDR3 DNA sequence: TGTGCCAGCAGTTCGGGCCCTAGGGGCTATGGCTACCCCTTC.

This chain links TRBV5-4 with TRBJ2-3; possible D gene TRBD1, 5 bases. The length of the CDR3 is 14 residues. Germline V gives CDR1 SGHNT, CDR2 YYREEE (reference sequence). The V and J ends lost 1 base and 4 bases respectively, with 10 bases between them. DNA for the CDR3: TGTGCCAGCAGCTTGTCCCAGGGTTCAGATACGCAGTATTTT. This encodes CASSLSQGSDTQYF. Using reference TRBV5-4 and TRBJ2-3 for the parts outside the CDR3, the full variable domain is ETGVTQSPTHLIKTRGQQVTLRCSSQSGHNTVSWYQQALGQGPQFIFQYYREEENGRGNFPPRFSGLQFPNYSSELNVNALELDDSALYLCASSLSQGSDTQYFGPGTRLTVL.

The chain joins TRBV28 to TRBJ2-7, with 9 bases that match TRBD1. The CDR3 is made up of 16 amino acids. Per the germline V gene, CDR1 is MDHEN and CDR2 is SYDVKM. Losses at the gene ends were 5 bases for V and 1 base for J; bases not matched to a gene: 9. The CDR3 loop reads CASSIRTGDYSYEQYF. CDR3 nucleotide sequence: TGTGCCAGCAGTATTAGGACAGGGGATTATTCCTACGAGCAGTACTTC.

The chain couples TRBV28 to TRBJ1-1, with TRBD1 as a possible D gene (6 bases). The germline V and J ends were trimmed by 6 bases and 10 bases, with 33 bases remaining between them. Germline lookup yields CDR1 MDHEN and CDR2 SYDVKM. The CDR3 runs to 18 residues. The CDR3 protein is CASSPRRTPGSLVRGAFF. The CDR3 DNA is TGTGCCAGCAGCCCGCGTAGGACCCCCGGTTCATTGGTCAGGGGAGCTTTCTTT.

V usage is TRBV29-1 and J usage is TRBJ2-2; no clear D. The CDR3 covers 14 residues. Trimming cost V 0 bases and J 9 bases, with 14 bases left between them. CDR1 and CDR2 (germline): SQVTM, ANQGSEA. The CDR3 loop is CSVEDHESPRELFF. The CDR3 DNA reads as TGCAGCGTTGAAGATCATGAGTCACCGAGGGAGCTGTTTTTT.

V is TRBV27 and J is TRBJ2-3; 9 bases fit TRBD2. Germline V gene lookup returns CDR1 MNHEY and CDR2 SMNVEV (reference sequence). The CDR3 loop spans 16 amino acids. The trim removed 6 bases at V and 4 bases at J, leaving 11 bases unmatched. For the CDR3, the DNA is TGTGCCAGCAGACCCCTCAGCGGGGGGAAGTCAGATACGCAGTATTTT. This translates into CASRPLSGGKSDTQYF.

The chain is built from TRBV13 and TRBJ2-4, with D perhaps TRBD1 (5 bases). Germline loops: CDR1 PRHDT, CDR2 FYEKMQ (reference sequence). V lost 5 bases to trimming and J lost 1 base, with 15 bases between them. The CDR3 loop spans 16 amino acids. The CDR3 bases are TGTGCCAGCAGCGTAAAGACAGTCTCGGCCAAAAACATTCAGTACTTC. Protein: CASSVKTVSAKNIQYF.

The V and J genes are TRBV6-1 and TRBJ1-5, with TRBD1 matching 9 bases. V lost 5 bases and J lost 7; bases outside the gene matches: 6. This CDR3 region has 14 residues. The V gene's germline CDR1 is MNHNS and CDR2 SASEGT. CDR3 DNA sequence: TGTGCCAGCAGTAGGACAGGGGTGTGGCAGCCCCAGCATTTT. Protein product: CASSRTGVWQPQHF.

The CDR3 DNA sequence: TGCGCCAGCAGCGACACAACCGAAGGTGAAAAACTGTTTTTT. Protein: CASSDTTEGEKLFF. The chain is built from TRBV10-1 and TRBJ1-4; D is ambiguous. Germline assignment: CDR1 WNHNN and CDR2 SYGVQD (reference sequence). This CDR3 has 14 residues. V was cut by 6 bases and J by 7 bases, with 15 bases left in between.

The gene calls are TRBV30 and TRBJ2-3, with D possibly matching TRBD2 (6 bases). Germline V gives CDR1 GTSNPN, CDR2 SVGIG (reference sequence). V lost 4 bases and J 0 bases, leaving 11 bases between the germline ends. CDR3 length: 14 residues. CDR3 sequence (DNA): TGTGCCTGGAATGAGGGGACTAGCACAGATACGCAGTATTTT. Protein sequence: CAWNEGTSTDTQYF.

The chain uses TRBV4-1 and TRBJ2-7; D is perhaps TRBD2 (6 bases). Per germline, CDR1 MGHRA and CDR2 YSYEKL. Trimming left V 4 bases short and J 2 bases short, with 24 bases between. The CDR3 spans 18 residues. In nucleotides, the CDR3 is TGCGCCAGCAGCCTTCAGCCCCAAGCGGGTAGGCCTACCTACGAGCAGTACTTC. Its protein product is CASSLQPQAGRPTYEQYF.

V is TRBV4-3 and J is TRBJ2-1; 10 positions agree with TRBD2. Germline CDR1 and CDR2: LGHNA and YSLEER. This CDR3 comprises 14 residues. The J segment lost 10 bases and the V segment lost 0 bases, leaving 3 bases of the junction unmatched. The CDR3 bases are TGCGCCAGCAGCCAAGATAGGGGACTAGCGGAGCAGTTCTTC. Translation gives CASSQDRGLAEQFF.

With regard to this clone: One end of the junction does not line up with germline, which may come from a read error. The chain employs TRBV7-7 and TRBJ2-2; D is possibly TRBD1 (5 bases). There are 13 residues in the CDR3. The germline CDR1 and CDR2 sequences are SSHAT and FNYEAQ (reference sequence). CDR3 DNA: TGTGCTAGCAGCTTAGACAGACCCGGGGAGCTGTTTTTT. As protein: CASSLDRPGELFF.

The chain carries TRBV4-1 and TRBJ1-1; D ambiguous. With 4 bases removed from V and 1 base from J, the gap between germline ends came to 7 bases. The CDR3 is 13 amino acids. CDR1 is MGHRA and CDR2 is YSYEKL in the germline V gene. The CDR3 reads CASSPSSNTEAFF. The CDR3, as DNA: TGCGCCAGCAGCCCGTCGTCGAACACTGAAGCTTTCTTT.

V gene TRBV5-1 combines with J gene TRBJ1-2; the match to TRBD1 covers 12 bases. CDR3 length equals 15 residues. Germline V gene lookup returns CDR1 SGHRS and CDR2 YFSETQ. V lost 0 bases and J lost 4; bases outside the gene matches: 1. The CDR3 loop reads CASSLGGQGAYGYTF. CDR3 DNA sequence: TGCGCCAGCAGCTTGGGGGGACAGGGGGCCTATGGCTACACCTTC.

This sequence joins TRBV14 and TRBJ1-2; TRBD1 might be the D (6 bases). This CDR3 contains 15 residues. The ends were cut back, 1 base at V and 6 bases at J, with 15 bases in the middle. Germline V gene data show CDR1 as SGHDN and CDR2 as FVKESK. The CDR3 nucleotides are TGTGCCAGCAGCCAAGCCTCCGGGGGGCTGGATGGCTACACCTTC. Its protein product is CASSQASGGLDGYTF. The whole variable domain, remainder taken from reference TRBV14 and TRBJ1-2, is EAGVTQFPSHSVIEKGQTVTLRCDPISGHDNLYWYRRVMGKEIKFLLHFVKESKQDESGMPNNRFLAERTGGTYSTLKVQPAELEDSGVYFCASSQASGGLDGYTFGSGTRLTVV.

The CDR3 loop reads CAIGRSGTSDYNEQFF. Here the CDR3 DNA reads TGTGCCATCGGAAGATCCGGGACTAGCGACTACAATGAGCAGTTCTTC. V and J are TRBV10-3 and TRBJ2-1, with 10 bases fitting TRBD2. This CDR3 region has 16 residues. V trimming: 8 bases; J trimming: 3 bases; junction bases outside the gene matches: 10. Germline loops: CDR1 ENHRY, CDR2 SYGVKD.

This chain connects TRBV7-2 to TRBJ2-7, with D unclear. CDR1 is SGHTA, CDR2 FQGNSA, per germline. V lost 0 bases and J 3 bases, leaving 9 bases between the germline ends. CDR3 length: 14 amino acids. The CDR3 reads CASSLAPGYYEQYF. DNA for the CDR3: TGTGCCAGCAGCTTAGCCCCAGGTTACTACGAGCAGTACTTC. Filled out from reference TRBV7-2 and TRBJ2-7, the complete variable domain reads GAGVSQSPSNKVTEKGKDVELRCDPISGHTALYWYRQSLGQGLEFLIYFQGNSAPDKSGLPSDRFSAERTGGSVSTLTIQRTQQEDSAVYLCASSLAPGYYEQYFGPGTRLTVT.

With regard to this clone: The junction departs from the called germline gene at one end, perhaps through a read error. The J gene is TRBJ1-2, the V gene TRBV9, with 7 bases matching TRBD1. From germline, CDR1 is SGDLS and CDR2 YYNGEE. The CDR3 covers 17 residues. CDR3 sequence reads: CASSVAAQGVELDGYPF. The CDR3 DNA reads as TGTGCCAGCAGCGTAGCTGCCCAGGGGGTTGAGTTAGATGGCTACCCCTTC.

The chain couples TRBV5-6 to TRBJ1-3; 8 bases fit TRBD1. The CDR3 is 16 amino acids. Germline CDR1 SGHDT, CDR2 YYEEEE. Losses at the gene ends were 3 bases for V and 6 bases for J; bases not matched to a gene: 11. The CDR3 region is CASSSLGQGAANTIYF. Here the CDR3 DNA reads TGTGCCAGCAGCTCCTTGGGGCAGGGGGCGGCAAACACCATATATTTT.

The chain recombines TRBV7-9 with TRBJ1-4, with 7 bases aligning to TRBD1. CDR3 length: 16 amino acids. V shed 1 base and J 2 bases; nucleotides not matched to a gene: 4. In germline, CDR1 is SEHNR, CDR2 FQNEAQ (reference sequence). The CDR3 protein is CASSLGATGTNEKLFF. As DNA, the CDR3 is TGTGCCAGCAGCTTAGGAGCGACAGGGACTAATGAAAAACTGTTTTTT.

The genes are TRBV10-3 and TRBJ1-2, with a possible D match to TRBD1 (5 bases). The CDR3 is made up of 14 amino acids. The germline V gene has CDR1 ENHRY and CDR2 SYGVKD. Trimming pared 3 bases from V and 4 bases from J, leaving 12 bases between. The CDR3 is CAISEDRGSYGYTF. The CDR3 DNA reads TGTGCCATCAGTGAAGACAGAGGTAGCTATGGCTACACCTTC.

This rearrangement joins TRBV5-1 to TRBJ2-3; tentative D call: TRBD1 (5 bases). CDR3 length: 16 residues. The V end lost 0 bases, the J end lost 3 bases, and 14 bases lay between the germline ends. Germline loops: CDR1 SGHRS, CDR2 YFSETQ. The CDR3 protein is CASSLEGRPETDTQYF. In DNA, the CDR3 is TGCGCCAGCAGCTTGGAGGGGCGTCCGGAAACAGATACGCAGTATTTT.

This clone was observed a handful of times. The V and J genes are TRBV6-1 and TRBJ1-2; 8 nucleotides agree with TRBD1. The V gene end was trimmed by 0 bases and the J gene end by 5 bases; junction bases not matched to a gene: 5. This CDR3 comprises 15 residues. In germline, CDR1 is MNHNS, CDR2 SASEGT. The CDR3 DNA is TGTGCCAGCAGTGAAGCTACAGGGGGAGGTTATGGCTACACCTTC. Translating it yields CASSEATGGGYGYTF.

This sequence joins TRBV9 and TRBJ2-6; perhaps TRBD1 as D (6 bases). Germline lookup yields CDR1 SGDLS and CDR2 YYNGEE. The CDR3 covers 17 residues. The V and J ends lost 4 bases and 2 bases respectively, with 16 bases between them. The DNA of the CDR3 is TGTGCCAGCAGCTCTCAACCAGGGGCTACTGGGGCCAACGTCCTGACTTTC. It is translated as CASSSQPGATGANVLTF. The full variable domain, in which reference TRBV9 and TRBJ2-6 provide the parts outside the CDR3, is DSGVTQTPKHLITATGQRVTLRCSPRSGDLSVYWYQQSLDQGLQFLIQYYNGEERAKGNILERFSAQQFPDLHSELNLSSLELGDSALYFCASSSQPGATGANVLTFGAGSRLTVL.